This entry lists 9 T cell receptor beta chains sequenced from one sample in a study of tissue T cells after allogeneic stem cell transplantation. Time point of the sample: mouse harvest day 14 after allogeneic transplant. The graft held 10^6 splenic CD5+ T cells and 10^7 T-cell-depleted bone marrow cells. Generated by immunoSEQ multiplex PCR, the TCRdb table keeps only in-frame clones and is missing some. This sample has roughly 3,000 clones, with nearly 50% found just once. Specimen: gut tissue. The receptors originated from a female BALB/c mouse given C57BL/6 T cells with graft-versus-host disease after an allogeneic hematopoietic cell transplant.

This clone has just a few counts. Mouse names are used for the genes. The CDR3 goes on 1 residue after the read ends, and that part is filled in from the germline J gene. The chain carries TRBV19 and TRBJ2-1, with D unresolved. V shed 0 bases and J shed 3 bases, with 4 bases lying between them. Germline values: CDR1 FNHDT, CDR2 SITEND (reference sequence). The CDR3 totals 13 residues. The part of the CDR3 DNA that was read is TGTGCCAGCAGTATAGGCAGCTATGCTGAGCAGTTC. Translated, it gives CASSIGSYAEQF. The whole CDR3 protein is CASSIGSYAEQFF.

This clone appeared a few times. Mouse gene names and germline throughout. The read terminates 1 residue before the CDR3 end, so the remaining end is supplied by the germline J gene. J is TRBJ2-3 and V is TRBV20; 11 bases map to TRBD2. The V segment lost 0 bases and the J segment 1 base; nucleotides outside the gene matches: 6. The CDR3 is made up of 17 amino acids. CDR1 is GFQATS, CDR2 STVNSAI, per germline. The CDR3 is CGARETGGGFGAETLYF. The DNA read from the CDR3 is TGTGGTGCTAGGGAGACTGGGGGGGGATTTGGTGCAGAAACGCTGTAT.

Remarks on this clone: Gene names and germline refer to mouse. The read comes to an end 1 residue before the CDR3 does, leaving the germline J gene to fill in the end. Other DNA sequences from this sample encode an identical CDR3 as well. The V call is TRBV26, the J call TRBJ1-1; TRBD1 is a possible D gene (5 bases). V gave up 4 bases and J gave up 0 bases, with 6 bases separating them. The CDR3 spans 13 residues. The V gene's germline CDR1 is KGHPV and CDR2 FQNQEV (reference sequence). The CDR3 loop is CASSPGQNTEVFF. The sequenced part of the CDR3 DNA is TGTGCCAGCAGTCCGGGACAGAACACAGAAGTCTTC.

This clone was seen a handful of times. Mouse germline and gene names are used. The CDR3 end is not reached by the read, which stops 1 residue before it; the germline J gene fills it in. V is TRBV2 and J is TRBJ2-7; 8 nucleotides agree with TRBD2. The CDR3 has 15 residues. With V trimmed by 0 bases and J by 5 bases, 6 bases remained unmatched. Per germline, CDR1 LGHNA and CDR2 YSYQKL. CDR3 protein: CASSQDRLGGDEQYF. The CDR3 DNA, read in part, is TGTGCCAGCAGCCAAGATCGGCTGGGGGGAGATGAACAGTAC.

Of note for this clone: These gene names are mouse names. The CDR3 DNA, read in part, is TGTGCCAGCAGTCTGTCGAGGGGGGCGGACACCGGGCAGCTCTAC. It specifies CASSLSRGADTGQLY. The full CDR3 is CASSLSRGADTGQLYF. The chain has TRBV26 and TRBJ2-2; perhaps TRBD2 as D (7 bases). The CDR3 is cut off 1 residue early in the read; its end comes from the germline J gene. The CDR3 spans 16 residues. Trimming shortened V by 0 bases and J by 3 bases, and 11 bases separated the two germline ends. The germline gives CDR1 KGHPV, CDR2 FQNQEV (reference sequence).

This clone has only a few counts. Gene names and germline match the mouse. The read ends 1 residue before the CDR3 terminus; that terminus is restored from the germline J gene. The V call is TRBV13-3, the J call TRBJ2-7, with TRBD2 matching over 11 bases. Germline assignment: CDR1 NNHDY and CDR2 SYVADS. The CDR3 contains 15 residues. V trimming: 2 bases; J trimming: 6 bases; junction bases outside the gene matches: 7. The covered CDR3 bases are TGTGCCAGCAGTGACCGGACTGGGGGGAGATTTGAACAGTAC. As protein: CASSDRTGGRFEQY. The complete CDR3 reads CASSDRTGGRFEQYF.

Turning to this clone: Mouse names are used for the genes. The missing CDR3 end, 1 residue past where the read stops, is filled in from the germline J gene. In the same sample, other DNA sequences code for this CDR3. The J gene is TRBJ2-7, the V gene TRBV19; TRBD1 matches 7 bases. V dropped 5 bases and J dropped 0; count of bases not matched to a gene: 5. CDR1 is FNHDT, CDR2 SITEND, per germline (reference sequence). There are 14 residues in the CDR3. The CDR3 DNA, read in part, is TGTGCCAGCAGCAGGGGACAGAGCTCCTATGAACAGTAC. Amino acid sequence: CASSRGQSSYEQY. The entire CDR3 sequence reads CASSRGQSSYEQYF. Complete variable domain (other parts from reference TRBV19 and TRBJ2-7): GGIITQTPKFLIGQEGQKLTLKCQQNFNHDTMYWYRQDSGKGLRLIYYSITENDLQKGDLSEGYDASREKKSSFSLTVTSAQKNEMAVFLCASSRGQSSYEQYFGPGTRLTVL.

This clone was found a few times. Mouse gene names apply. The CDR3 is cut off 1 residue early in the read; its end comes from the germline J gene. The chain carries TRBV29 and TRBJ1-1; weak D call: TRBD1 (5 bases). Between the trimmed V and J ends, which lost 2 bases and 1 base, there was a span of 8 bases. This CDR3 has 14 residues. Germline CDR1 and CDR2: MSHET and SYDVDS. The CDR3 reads CASSLRQRNTEVFF. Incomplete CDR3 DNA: TGTGCTAGCAGTTTAAGACAGAGGAACACAGAAGTCTTC.

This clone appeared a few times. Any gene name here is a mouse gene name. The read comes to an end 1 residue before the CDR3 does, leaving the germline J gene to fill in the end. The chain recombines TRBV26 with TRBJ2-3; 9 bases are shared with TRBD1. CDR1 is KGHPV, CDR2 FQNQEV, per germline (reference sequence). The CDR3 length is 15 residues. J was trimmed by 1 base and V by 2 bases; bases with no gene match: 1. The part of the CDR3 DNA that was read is TGTGCCAGCAGTCTGCGGACAGGGGGTGCAGAAACGCTGTAT. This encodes CASSLRTGGAETLY. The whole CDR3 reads CASSLRTGGAETLYF.